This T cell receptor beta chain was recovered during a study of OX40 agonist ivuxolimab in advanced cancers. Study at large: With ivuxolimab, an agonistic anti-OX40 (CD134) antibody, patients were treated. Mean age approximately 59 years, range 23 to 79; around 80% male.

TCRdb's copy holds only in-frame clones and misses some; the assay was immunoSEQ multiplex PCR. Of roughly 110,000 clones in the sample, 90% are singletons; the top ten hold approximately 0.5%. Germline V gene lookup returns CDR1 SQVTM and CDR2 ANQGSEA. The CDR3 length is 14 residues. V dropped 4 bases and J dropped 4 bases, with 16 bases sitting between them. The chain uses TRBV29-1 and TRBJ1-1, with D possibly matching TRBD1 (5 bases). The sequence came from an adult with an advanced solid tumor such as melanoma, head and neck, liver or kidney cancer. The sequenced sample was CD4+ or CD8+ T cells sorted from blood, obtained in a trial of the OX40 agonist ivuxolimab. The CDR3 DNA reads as TGCAGCGTTGTTGGAGGGGTTCGAGGCACTGAAGCTTTCTTT. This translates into CSVVGGVRGTEAFF.